A single sample is the source of the 27 T cell receptor beta chains below, sequenced in a study of blood T cell repertoires in COVID-19. Only in-frame clones appear in the TCRdb table, and some are missing; sequencing was by immunoSEQ multiplex PCR. The sample has 50,000 or so clones, roughly 89% seen once; the top ten hold about 27%. The sample comprised peripheral blood. Every receptor here comes from a human donor in a cohort sampled during active COVID-19.

This clone was seen just once. V usage is TRBV11-3 and J usage is TRBJ2-1; 9 bases fit TRBD1. The V gene end was trimmed by 0 bases and the J gene end by 7 bases; junction bases not matched to a gene: 7. Germline V gene data show CDR1 as SGHNT and CDR2 as YENEEA. The CDR3 is made up of 16 amino acids. The chain's CDR3 is CASSLEASGTGNEQFF. CDR3 nucleotides: TGTGCCAGCAGCTTAGAGGCCAGCGGGACAGGGAATGAGCAGTTCTTC.

This clone came up once. The chain's CDR3 is CASRLDRAGANVLTF. DNA for the CDR3: TGTGCCAGCAGACTGGACAGGGCTGGGGCCAACGTCCTGACTTTC. The chain carries TRBV28 and TRBJ2-6, with 8 bases fitting TRBD1. CDR1 and CDR2 from the germline V gene are MDHEN and SYDVKM. The CDR3 loop spans 15 amino acids. With 6 bases clipped from V and 2 bases from J, the junction kept 3 bases outside the gene matches.

The J gene is TRBJ2-3, the V gene TRBV14, with D maybe TRBD2 (5 bases). V was trimmed by 4 bases and J by 0 bases, leaving 11 bases between them. Germline loops: CDR1 SGHDN, CDR2 FVKESK. The CDR3 has 15 amino acids. The CDR3 region has the DNA TGTGCCAGCAGCCTGCGGGCCCCTAGCACAGATACGCAGTATTTT. Its translation: CASSLRAPSTDTQYF.

This chain joins TRBV3-1 (or the pseudogene TRBV3-2) and TRBJ1-6; D may be TRBD1 (6 bases). V was clipped by 4 bases and J by 5 bases, with 15 bases between them. The germline CDR1 and CDR2 sequences are LGHDT and YNNKEL (reference sequence). There are 16 residues in the CDR3. Written as DNA, the CDR3 is TGTGCCAGCAGCCGACCACAGGGACAACATAATTCACCCCTCCACTTT. Translation gives CASSRPQGQHNSPLHF.

V gene TRBV7-2 combines with J gene TRBJ2-1; the D gene is possibly TRBD1 (5 bases). The CDR3 runs 13 residues. Trimming took 5 bases from V and 5 from J, leaving 10 bases between them. Germline lookup yields CDR1 SGHTA and CDR2 FQGNSA. CDR3 nucleotide sequence: TGTGCCAGCAGCGGAGTGGGGCACAATGAGCAGTTCTTC. The encoded protein is CASSGVGHNEQFF. The entire variable domain, with the rest obtained from reference TRBV7-2 and TRBJ2-1, is as follows: GAGVSQSPSNKVTEKGKDVELRCDPISGHTALYWYRQSLGQGLEFLIYFQGNSAPDKSGLPSDRFSAERTGGSVSTLTIQRTQQEDSAVYLCASSGVGHNEQFFGPGTRLTVL.

The gene calls are TRBV5-1 and TRBJ1-2, with D possibly being TRBD1 (6 bases). The V end was cut by 3 bases, the J end by 3 bases, with 12 bases between. Germline loops: CDR1 SGHRS, CDR2 YFSETQ. This CDR3 is 14 amino acids long. CDR3 DNA: TGCGCCAGCAGCTCGGCGGGGGGCGACTATGGCTACACCTTC. Translated, it gives CASSSAGGDYGYTF.

V and J are TRBV20-1 and TRBJ1-1; D remains ambiguous. Germline values: CDR1 DFQATT, CDR2 SNEGSKA (reference sequence). V lost 4 bases and J 10 bases, leaving 13 bases between the germline ends. The CDR3 totals 11 residues. CDR3 sequence (DNA): TGCAGTGCTACACCCGGGCGGGGAGCTTTCTTT. Amino acids: CSATPGRGAFF.

CDR3 bases: TGTGCCAGCGGCCCCGGCCCGGACTTTATTTACGAGCAGTACTTC. Residues: CASGPGPDFIYEQYF. The rearrangement uses TRBV6-6 and TRBJ2-7; the D gene is possibly TRBD2 (5 bases). CDR1 is MNHNY and CDR2 is SVGAGI in the germline V gene (reference sequence). The CDR3 sequence is 15 residues long. Trimming stripped 8 bases from V and 4 bases from J, with 21 bases between.

This clone was observed a few times. The chain carries TRBV6-5 and TRBJ2-6; maybe TRBD2 (6 bases). The CDR3 spans 15 residues. V was cut by 6 bases and J by 0 bases, with 9 bases left in between. Per the germline V gene, CDR1 is MNHEY and CDR2 is SVGAGI. The CDR3 DNA follows: TGTGCCAGCAGCCCCGGGAGCTCTGGGGCCAACGTCCTGACTTTC. This sequence encodes CASSPGSSGANVLTF.

The chain recombines TRBV9 with TRBJ2-5, with 9 positions matching TRBD2. The CDR3 sequence is 14 residues long. CDR1 and CDR2 from the germline V gene are SGDLS and YYNGEE. V dropped 0 bases and J dropped 3; count of bases not matched to a gene: 0. The CDR3 DNA sequence: TGTGCCAGCAGCGTAGGACTAGCGGAAGAGACCCAGTACTTC. It yields the protein CASSVGLAEETQYF. The full variable domain, rest sourced from reference TRBV9 and TRBJ2-5, is DSGVTQTPKHLITATGQRVTLRCSPRSGDLSVYWYQQSLDQGLQFLIQYYNGEERAKGNILERFSAQQFPDLHSELNLSSLELGDSALYFCASSVGLAEETQYFGPGTRLLVL.

This clone appeared a single time. The rearrangement uses TRBV10-2 and TRBJ2-7; no firm D call. Looked up from germline, CDR1 is WSHSY and CDR2 is SAAADI. The germline V and J ends were trimmed by 4 bases and 0 bases, with 16 bases remaining between them. The length of the CDR3 is 16 residues. CDR3: CASSALDTLSSYEQYF. In DNA form, the CDR3 reads TGCGCCAGCAGTGCGCTCGACACTTTAAGCTCCTACGAGCAGTACTTC.

This clone has only a few counts. The same CDR3 also results from other DNA sequences found in this sample. The gene calls are TRBV24-1 and TRBJ2-1, with TRBD1 matching over 9 bases. This CDR3 has 16 amino acids. Per germline, CDR1 KGHDR and CDR2 SFDVKD. V lost 3 bases, J lost 2 bases, and 4 bases stayed unmatched. The CDR3 DNA is TGTGCCACCAGTGATCCGACAGGGGGGCCCTACAATGAGCAGTTCTTC. Translating gives CATSDPTGGPYNEQFF.

This sequence joins TRBV19 and TRBJ1-1, with D perhaps TRBD1 (5 bases). Germline assignment: CDR1 LNHDA and CDR2 SQIVND (reference sequence). Trimming pared 1 base from V and 1 base from J, leaving 7 bases between. The CDR3 is 14 residues long. This CDR3 reads CASSIGQGNTEAFF. The CDR3 DNA is TGTGCCAGTAGTATAGGGCAGGGGAACACTGAAGCTTTCTTT.

This chain joins TRBV7-6 and TRBJ1-5; 8 bases are a match to TRBD1. J gave up 6 bases and V 2 bases, and 6 bases lay outside the gene matches. This CDR3 region has 15 residues. Germline V gene lookup returns CDR1 SGHVS and CDR2 FNYEAQ. The CDR3 loop is CASSLSAGTGQPQHF. CDR3 coding DNA: TGTGCCAGCAGCTTATCCGCAGGGACAGGTCAGCCCCAGCATTTT.

The chain combines TRBV25-1 with TRBJ1-1, with 8 nucleotides matching TRBD1. CDR1 and CDR2 (germline): MGHDK, SYGVNS. With V trimmed by 4 bases and J by 4 bases, 2 bases remained unmatched. CDR3 length: 13 residues. The CDR3 nucleotides are TGTGCCAGCAGTGGGACAGGGAGCACTGAAGCTTTCTTT. Its translation: CASSGTGSTEAFF.

For the CDR3, the DNA is TGTGCCAGCAGCCTATCCATTGGGGCTTGGACTGAAGCTTTCTTT. The encoded protein is CASSLSIGAWTEAFF. The chain carries TRBV9 and TRBJ1-1; D perhaps matches TRBD1 (5 bases). Deletions cut 4 bases from V and 5 bases from J, with 18 bases between. CDR1 is SGDLS, CDR2 YYNGEE, per germline. This CDR3 contains 15 residues.

The J gene is TRBJ2-1, the V gene TRBV6-4; 13 positions agree with TRBD2. The germline gives CDR1 MRHNA, CDR2 SNTAGT. The CDR3 is 15 amino acids. The V gene end was trimmed by 5 bases and the J gene end by 7 bases; junction bases not matched to a gene: 5. Here the CDR3 DNA reads TGTGCCAGCAGTTTACTAGCGGGAGGGATTAATGAGCAGTTCTTC. As protein: CASSLLAGGINEQFF.

The chain carries TRBV18 and TRBJ1-6; 7 bases line up with TRBD1. The CDR3 has 14 amino acids. Germline CDR1 is KGHSH and CDR2 is LQKENI. Trimming took 4 bases from V and 9 from J; bases not matched to a gene: 6. The CDR3 here is CASSREQGTSPLHF. DNA of the CDR3: TGTGCCAGCTCACGTGAACAGGGGACTTCACCCCTCCACTTT.

The chain combines TRBV11-3 with TRBJ2-2; 7 nucleotides match TRBD2. The junction had 3 bases not matched to a gene; V was cut back by 1 base and J by 4 bases. The CDR3 consists of 15 residues. CDR1 is SGHNT, CDR2 YENEEA, per germline. CDR3 nucleotides: TGTGCCAGCAGCTTAGCTGCGGGAGCCACCGGGGAGCTGTTTTTT. It yields the protein CASSLAAGATGELFF.

This chain connects TRBV4-3 to TRBJ1-2, with a tentative D call TRBD1 (6 bases). CDR1 is LGHNA and CDR2 is YSLEER in the germline V gene. Trimming shortened V by 3 bases and J by 2 bases, and 7 bases separated the two germline ends. The CDR3 sequence is 13 residues long. CDR3 loop: CASSHGQNYGYTF. In DNA, the CDR3 is TGCGCCAGCAGCCATGGACAGAACTATGGCTACACCTTC.

The chain links TRBV12-3 or TRBV12-4 to TRBJ2-2, with TRBD1 matching over 7 bases. The J segment lost 7 bases and the V segment lost 6 bases, leaving 5 bases of the junction unmatched. The CDR3 covers 13 residues. DNA for the CDR3: TGTGCCAGCAGAAGACAGGGTGGCGGGGAGCTGTTTTTT. It is translated as CASRRQGGGELFF.

This chain links TRBV6-1 with TRBJ2-3, with unresolved D. V lost 2 bases and J lost 2, with 8 bases in between. The germline CDR1 and CDR2 sequences are MNHNS and SASEGT. CDR3 length: 14 amino acids. CDR3 in DNA: TGTGCCAGCAGTGAACGGGTGATCACAGATACGCAGTATTTT. Its protein is CASSERVITDTQYF.

The chain has TRBV15 and TRBJ1-3, with TRBD1 identical over 10 bases. The CDR3 sequence is 19 residues long. V was clipped by 3 bases and J by 0 bases; unmatched bases: 11. Germline CDR1 is LNHNV and CDR2 is YYDKDF (reference sequence). CDR3 bases: TGTGCCACCAGCAGGACCAGGACCTGGACAGGGGGCTCTGGAAACACCATATATTTT. Its translation is CATSRTRTWTGGSGNTIYF.

The rearrangement uses TRBV30 and TRBJ2-1; 13 bases map to TRBD2. This CDR3 contains 15 residues. V lost 2 bases and J lost 9; bases outside the gene matches: 7. Germline loops: CDR1 GTSNPN, CDR2 SVGIG (reference sequence). For the CDR3, the DNA is TGTGCCTGGAGTTTGACTAGCGGGAGGTTCAGTGAGCAGTTCTTC. Amino acids: CAWSLTSGRFSEQFF.

The chain uses TRBV6-5 and TRBJ1-1; 9 bases line up with TRBD1. The CDR3 is made up of 13 amino acids. After removal of 7 bases from V and 11 bases from J, the junction contained 11 bases not matched to a gene. Germline V CDR1 and CDR2: MNHEY, SVGAGI. This CDR3 reads CASITPGQGFAFF. The CDR3 DNA follows: TGTGCCAGCATTACACCGGGACAGGGTTTTGCTTTCTTT.

This clone was seen once. The chain links TRBV28 to TRBJ2-3; 11 nucleotides agree with TRBD2. J lost 2 bases, V lost 3 bases, and 4 bases had no gene match. The CDR3 length is 16 residues. Germline-derived CDR1 and CDR2 are MDHEN and SYDVKM. The CDR3 loop is CASSLLSGGATDTQYF. The CDR3 DNA follows: TGTGCCAGCAGTTTGCTTAGCGGGGGGGCCACAGATACGCAGTATTTT.

This chain joins TRBV29-1 and TRBJ1-4; D possibly corresponds to TRBD1 (5 bases). Per germline, CDR1 SQVTM and CDR2 ANQGSEA. This CDR3 is 13 amino acids long. V was cut by 3 bases and J by 7 bases, with 12 bases left in between. CDR3 in amino acids: CSVEGQGGEKLFF. The CDR3 bases are TGCAGCGTTGAGGGGCAGGGAGGTGAAAAACTGTTTTTT.